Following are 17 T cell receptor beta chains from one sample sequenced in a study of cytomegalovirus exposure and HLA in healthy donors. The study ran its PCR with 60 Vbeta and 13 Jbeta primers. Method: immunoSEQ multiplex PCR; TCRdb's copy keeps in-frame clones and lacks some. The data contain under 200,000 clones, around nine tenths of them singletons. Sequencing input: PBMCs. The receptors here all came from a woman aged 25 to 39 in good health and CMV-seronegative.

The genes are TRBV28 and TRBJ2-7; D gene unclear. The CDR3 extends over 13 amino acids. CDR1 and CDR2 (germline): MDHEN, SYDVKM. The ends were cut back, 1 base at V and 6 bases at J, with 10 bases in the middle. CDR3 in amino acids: CASSLLHPSEQYF. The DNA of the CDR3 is TGTGCCAGCAGTTTATTGCACCCTAGCGAGCAGTACTTC.

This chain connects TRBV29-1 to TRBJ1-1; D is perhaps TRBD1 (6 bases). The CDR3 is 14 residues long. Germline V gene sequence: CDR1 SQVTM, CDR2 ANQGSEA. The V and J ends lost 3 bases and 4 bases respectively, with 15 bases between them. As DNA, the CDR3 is TGCAGCGTTGATATGAGCGGGACAAGCACTGAAGCTTTCTTT. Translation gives CSVDMSGTSTEAFF.

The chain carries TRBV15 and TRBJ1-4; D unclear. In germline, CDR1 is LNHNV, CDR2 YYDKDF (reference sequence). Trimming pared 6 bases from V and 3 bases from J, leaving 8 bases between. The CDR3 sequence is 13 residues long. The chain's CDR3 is CATRRAANEKLFF. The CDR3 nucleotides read TGTGCCACCAGACGTGCAGCTAATGAAAAACTGTTTTTT.

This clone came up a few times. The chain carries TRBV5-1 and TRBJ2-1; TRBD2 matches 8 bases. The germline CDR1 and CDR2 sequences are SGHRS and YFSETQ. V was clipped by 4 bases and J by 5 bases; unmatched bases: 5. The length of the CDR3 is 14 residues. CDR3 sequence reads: CASSGSGANNEQFF. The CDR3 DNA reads TGCGCCAGCAGCGGTAGCGGGGCTAACAATGAGCAGTTCTTC.

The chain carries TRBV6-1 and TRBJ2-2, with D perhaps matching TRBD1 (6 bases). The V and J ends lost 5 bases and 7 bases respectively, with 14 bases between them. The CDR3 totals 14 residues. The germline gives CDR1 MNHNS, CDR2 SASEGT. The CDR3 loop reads CASSRTALVGELFF. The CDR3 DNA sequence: TGTGCCAGCAGTAGGACAGCTTTGGTCGGGGAGCTGTTTTTT.

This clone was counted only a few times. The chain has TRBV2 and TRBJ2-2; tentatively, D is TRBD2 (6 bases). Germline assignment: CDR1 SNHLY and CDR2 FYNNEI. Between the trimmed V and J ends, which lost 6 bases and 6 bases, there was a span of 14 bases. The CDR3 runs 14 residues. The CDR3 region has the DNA TGTGCCAGCAGGGCGGGGTTTAATCCCGGGGAGCTGTTTTTT. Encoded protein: CASRAGFNPGELFF.

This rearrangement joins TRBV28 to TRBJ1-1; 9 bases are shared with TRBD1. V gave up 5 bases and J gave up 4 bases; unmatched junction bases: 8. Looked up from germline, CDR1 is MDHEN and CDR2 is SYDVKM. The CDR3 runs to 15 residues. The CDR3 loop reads CASSPTTGGGTEAFF. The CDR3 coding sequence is TGTGCCAGCAGTCCCACTACAGGGGGCGGCACTGAAGCTTTCTTT. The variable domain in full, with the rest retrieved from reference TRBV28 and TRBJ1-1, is DVKVTQSSRYLVKRTGEKVFLECVQDMDHENMFWYRQDPGLGLRLIYFSYDVKMKEKGDIPEGYSVSREKKERFSLILESASTNQTSMYLCASSPTTGGGTEAFFGQGTRLTVV.

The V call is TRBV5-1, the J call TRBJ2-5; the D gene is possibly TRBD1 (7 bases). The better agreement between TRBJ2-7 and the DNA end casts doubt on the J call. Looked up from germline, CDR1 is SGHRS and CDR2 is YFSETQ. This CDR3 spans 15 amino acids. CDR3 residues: CASSLLEGAGYEQYF. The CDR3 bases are TGCGCCAGCAGCTTGTTGGAGGGGGCAGGGTACGAGCAGTACTTC.

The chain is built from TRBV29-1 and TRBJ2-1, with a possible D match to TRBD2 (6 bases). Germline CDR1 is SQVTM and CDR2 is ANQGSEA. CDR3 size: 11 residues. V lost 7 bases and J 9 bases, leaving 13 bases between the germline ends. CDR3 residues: CSGGTAGEQFF. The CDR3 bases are TGCAGCGGCGGGACCGCGGGTGAGCAGTTCTTC.

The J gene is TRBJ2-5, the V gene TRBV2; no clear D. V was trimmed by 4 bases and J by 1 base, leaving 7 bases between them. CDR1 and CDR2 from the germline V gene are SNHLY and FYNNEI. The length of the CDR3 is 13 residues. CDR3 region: CASSVTAQETQYF. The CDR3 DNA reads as TGTGCCAGCAGTGTTACAGCCCAAGAGACCCAGTACTTC.

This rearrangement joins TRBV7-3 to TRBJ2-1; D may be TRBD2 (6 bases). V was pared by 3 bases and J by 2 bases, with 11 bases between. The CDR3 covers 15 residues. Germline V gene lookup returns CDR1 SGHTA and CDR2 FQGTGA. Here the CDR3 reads CASSFQRVTYNEQFF. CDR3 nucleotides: TGTGCCAGCAGCTTCCAGCGGGTGACCTACAATGAGCAGTTCTTC. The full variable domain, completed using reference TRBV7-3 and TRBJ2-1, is GAGVSQTPSNKVTEKGKYVELRCDPISGHTALYWYRQSLGQGPEFLIYFQGTGAADDSGLPNDRFFAVRPEGSVSTLKIQRTERGDSAVYLCASSFQRVTYNEQFFGPGTRLTVL.

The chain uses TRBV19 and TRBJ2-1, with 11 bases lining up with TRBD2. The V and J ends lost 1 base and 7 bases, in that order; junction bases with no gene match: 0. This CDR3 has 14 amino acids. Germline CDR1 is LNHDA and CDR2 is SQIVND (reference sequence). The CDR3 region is CASSIASGRNEQFF. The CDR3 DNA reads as TGTGCCAGTAGTATAGCTAGCGGGAGGAATGAGCAGTTCTTC.

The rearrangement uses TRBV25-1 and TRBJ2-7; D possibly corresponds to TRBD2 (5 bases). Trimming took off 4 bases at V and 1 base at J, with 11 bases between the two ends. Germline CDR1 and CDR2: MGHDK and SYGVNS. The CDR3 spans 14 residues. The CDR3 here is CASSVPGSSYEQYF. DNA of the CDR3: TGTGCCAGCAGTGTACCGGGATCATCCTACGAGCAGTACTTC.

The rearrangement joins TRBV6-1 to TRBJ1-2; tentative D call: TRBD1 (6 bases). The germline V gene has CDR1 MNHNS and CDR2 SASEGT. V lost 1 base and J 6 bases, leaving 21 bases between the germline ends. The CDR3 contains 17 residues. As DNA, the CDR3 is TGTGCCAGCAGTGAAGGGGTTGGAGGCAGGGGCGAGGATGGCTACACCTTC. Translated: CASSEGVGGRGEDGYTF.

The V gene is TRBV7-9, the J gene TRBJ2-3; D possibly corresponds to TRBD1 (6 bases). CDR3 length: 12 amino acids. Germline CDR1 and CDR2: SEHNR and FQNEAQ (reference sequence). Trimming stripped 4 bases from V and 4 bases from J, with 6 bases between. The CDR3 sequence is CASSYRADTQYF. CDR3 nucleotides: TGTGCCAGCAGCTACAGGGCAGATACGCAGTATTTT.

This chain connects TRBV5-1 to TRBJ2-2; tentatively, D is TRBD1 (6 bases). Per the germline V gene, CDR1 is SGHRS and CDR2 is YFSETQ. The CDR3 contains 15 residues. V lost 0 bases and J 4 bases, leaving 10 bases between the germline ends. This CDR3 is CASSLEGGPTGELFF. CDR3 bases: TGCGCCAGCAGCTTGGAAGGGGGACCCACCGGGGAGCTGTTTTTT.

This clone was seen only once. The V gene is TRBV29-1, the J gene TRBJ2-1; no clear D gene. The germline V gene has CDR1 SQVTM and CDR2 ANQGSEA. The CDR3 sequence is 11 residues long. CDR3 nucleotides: TGCAGGTGTGGGCATTTGGGTGAGCAGTTCTTC. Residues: CRCGHLGEQFF.